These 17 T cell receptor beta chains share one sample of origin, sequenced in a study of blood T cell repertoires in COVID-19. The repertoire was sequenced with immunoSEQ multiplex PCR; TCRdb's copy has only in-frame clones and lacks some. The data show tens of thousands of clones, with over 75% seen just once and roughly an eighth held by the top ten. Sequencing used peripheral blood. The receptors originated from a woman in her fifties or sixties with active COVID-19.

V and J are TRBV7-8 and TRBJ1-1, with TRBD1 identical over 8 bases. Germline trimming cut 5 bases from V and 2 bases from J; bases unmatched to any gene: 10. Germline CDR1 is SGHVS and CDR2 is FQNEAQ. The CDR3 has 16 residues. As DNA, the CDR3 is TGTGCCAGCAGCCCTTACAGGGGGGTAGGAAACACTGAAGCTTTCTTT. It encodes CASSPYRGVGNTEAFF. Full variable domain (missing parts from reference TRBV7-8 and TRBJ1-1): GAGVSQSPRYKVAKRGQDVALRCDPISGHVSLFWYQQALGQGPEFLTYFQNEAQLDKSGLPSDRFFAERPEGSVSTLKIQRTQQEDSAVYLCASSPYRGVGNTEAFFGQGTRLTVV.

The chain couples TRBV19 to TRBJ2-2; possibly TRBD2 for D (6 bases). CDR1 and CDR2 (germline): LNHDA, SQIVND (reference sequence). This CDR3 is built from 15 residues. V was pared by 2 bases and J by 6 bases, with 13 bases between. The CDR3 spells CASSIFSRGSGELFF. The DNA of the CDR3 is TGTGCCAGTAGTATATTCTCCCGGGGGTCCGGGGAGCTGTTTTTT.

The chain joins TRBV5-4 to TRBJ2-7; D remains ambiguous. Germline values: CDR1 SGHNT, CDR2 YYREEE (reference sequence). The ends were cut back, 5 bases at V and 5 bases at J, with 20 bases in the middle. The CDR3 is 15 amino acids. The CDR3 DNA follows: TGTGCCAGCAGTCCGCCGGGTCCAGCCCACCACGAGCAGTACTTC. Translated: CASSPPGPAHHEQYF.

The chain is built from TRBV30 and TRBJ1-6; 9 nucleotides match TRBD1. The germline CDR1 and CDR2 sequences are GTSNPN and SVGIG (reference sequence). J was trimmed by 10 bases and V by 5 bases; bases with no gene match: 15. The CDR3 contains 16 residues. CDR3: CAWRPSTGQGRSPLHF. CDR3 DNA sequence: TGTGCCTGGCGACCATCTACGGGACAGGGCCGGTCACCCCTCCACTTT.

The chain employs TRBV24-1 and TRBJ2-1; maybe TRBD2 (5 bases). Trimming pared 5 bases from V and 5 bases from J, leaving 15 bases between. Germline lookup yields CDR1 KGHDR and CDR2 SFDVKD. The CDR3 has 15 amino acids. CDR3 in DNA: TGTGCCACCAGTGCTTCACTAGGGCCCCACAATGAGCAGTTCTTC. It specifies CATSASLGPHNEQFF.

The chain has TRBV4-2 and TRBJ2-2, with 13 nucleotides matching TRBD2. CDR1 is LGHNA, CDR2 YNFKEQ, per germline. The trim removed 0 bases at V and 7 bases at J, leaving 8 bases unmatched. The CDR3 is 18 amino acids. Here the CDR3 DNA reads TGTGCCAGCAGCCAAGAGGGAGGACTAGCGGGGGATAACGGGGAGCTGTTTTTT. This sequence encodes CASSQEGGLAGDNGELFF.

CDR3 in DNA: TGTGCCAGCAGCTCGGGACAGTTCTACGAGCAGTACTTC. Its protein is CASSSGQFYEQYF. The V gene is TRBV11-2, the J gene TRBJ2-7; 7 bases fit TRBD1. The V and J ends lost 4 bases and 3 bases, in that order; junction bases with no gene match: 3. The CDR3 is 13 amino acids. Germline V lookup: CDR1 SGHAT, CDR2 FQNNGV.

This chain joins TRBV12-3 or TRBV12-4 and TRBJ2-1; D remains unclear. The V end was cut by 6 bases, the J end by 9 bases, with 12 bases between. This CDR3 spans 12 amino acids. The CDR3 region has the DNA TGTGCCAGCAGGTGGCAGGCTTTTGAGCAGTTCTTC. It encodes CASRWQAFEQFF.

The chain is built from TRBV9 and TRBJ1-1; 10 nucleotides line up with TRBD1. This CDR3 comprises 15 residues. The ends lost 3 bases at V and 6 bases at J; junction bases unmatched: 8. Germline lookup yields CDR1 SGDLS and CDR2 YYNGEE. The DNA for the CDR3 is TGTGCCAGCAGCGGGCGACAGGGGGCGACGTCTGAAGCTTTCTTT. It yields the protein CASSGRQGATSEAFF.

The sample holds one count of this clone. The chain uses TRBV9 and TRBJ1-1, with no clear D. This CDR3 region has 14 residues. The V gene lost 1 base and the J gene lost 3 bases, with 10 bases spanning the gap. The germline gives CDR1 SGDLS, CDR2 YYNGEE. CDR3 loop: CASSVSWRDTEAFF. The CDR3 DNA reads TGTGCCAGCAGCGTAAGTTGGCGGGACACTGAAGCTTTCTTT.

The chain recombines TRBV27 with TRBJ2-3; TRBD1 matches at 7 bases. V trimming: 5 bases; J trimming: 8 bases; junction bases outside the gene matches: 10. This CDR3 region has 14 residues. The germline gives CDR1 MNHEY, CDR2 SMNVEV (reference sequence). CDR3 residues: CASSPGQVLFTQYF. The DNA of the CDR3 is TGTGCCAGCAGTCCCGGACAGGTATTGTTTACGCAGTATTTT.

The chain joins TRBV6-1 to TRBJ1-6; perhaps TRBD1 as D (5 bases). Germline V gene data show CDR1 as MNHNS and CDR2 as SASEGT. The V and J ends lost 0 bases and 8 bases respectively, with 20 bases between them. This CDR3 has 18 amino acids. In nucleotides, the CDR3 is TGTGCCAGCAGTGAAGCGATTCCCCAGGGAAGTCCGTATTCACCCCTCCACTTT. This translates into CASSEAIPQGSPYSPLHF.

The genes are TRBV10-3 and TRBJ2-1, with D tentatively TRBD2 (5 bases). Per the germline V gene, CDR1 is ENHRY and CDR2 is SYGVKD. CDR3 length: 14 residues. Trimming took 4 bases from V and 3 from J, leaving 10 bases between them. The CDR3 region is CAISVTAGYNEQFF. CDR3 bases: TGTGCCATCAGTGTGACGGCGGGCTACAATGAGCAGTTCTTC.

CDR3 in DNA: TGTGCCAGCAGCTTAGTATCTAGCGGGGGGGCAGGAGAGACCCAGTACTTC. It translates to CASSLVSSGGAGETQYF. V gene TRBV7-2 combines with J gene TRBJ2-5, with 12 positions matching TRBD2. Germline V lookup: CDR1 SGHTA, CDR2 FQGNSA. This CDR3 has 17 residues. The J segment lost 4 bases and the V segment lost 1 base, leaving 7 bases of the junction unmatched.

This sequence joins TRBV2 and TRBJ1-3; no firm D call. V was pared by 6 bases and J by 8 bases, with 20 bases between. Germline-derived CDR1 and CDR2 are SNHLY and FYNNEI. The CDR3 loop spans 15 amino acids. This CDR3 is CASSGTELSGYTIYF. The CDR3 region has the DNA TGTGCCAGCAGCGGAACGGAGTTGTCGGGGTACACCATATATTTT. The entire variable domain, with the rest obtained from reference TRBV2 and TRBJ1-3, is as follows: EPEVTQTPSHQVTQMGQEVILRCVPISNHLYFYWYRQILGQKVEFLVSFYNNEISEKSEIFDDQFSVERPDGSNFTLKIRSTKLEDSAMYFCASSGTELSGYTIYFGEGSWLTVV.

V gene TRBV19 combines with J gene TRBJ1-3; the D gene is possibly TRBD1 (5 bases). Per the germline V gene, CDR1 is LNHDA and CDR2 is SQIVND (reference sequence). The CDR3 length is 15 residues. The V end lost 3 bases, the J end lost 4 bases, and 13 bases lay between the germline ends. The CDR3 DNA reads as TGTGCCAGTAGTATCCCAGGGCGGATAGGAAACACCATATATTTT. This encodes CASSIPGRIGNTIYF.

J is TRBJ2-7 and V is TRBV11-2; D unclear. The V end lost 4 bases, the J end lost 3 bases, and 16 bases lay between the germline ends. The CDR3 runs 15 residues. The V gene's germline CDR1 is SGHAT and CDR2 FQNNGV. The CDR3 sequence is CASSSSPEQSYEQYF. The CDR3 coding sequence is TGTGCCAGCAGCTCATCCCCAGAACAAAGCTACGAGCAGTACTTC. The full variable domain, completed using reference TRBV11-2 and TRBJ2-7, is EAGVAQSPRYKIIEKRQSVAFWCNPISGHATLYWYQQILGQGPKLLIQFQNNGVVDDSQLPKDRFSAERLKGVDSTLKIQPAKLEDSAVYLCASSSSPEQSYEQYFGPGTRLTVT.